In this sample, the clone carrying this T cell receptor beta chain turned up many times. The entry originates in a study of CD8+CD57+ T cells in acquired aplastic anemia. Study-level information: Quantities of DNA derived from sorted CD4+ and CD8+ cells averaged approximately 3.3 ug.

Patients who underwent sequencing had shown CD8+CD57+ cell expansion by flow cytometry. Patients, without exception, had severe acquired aplastic anemia. Receipt of therapy had not occurred in any patient by the time of blood sampling. TCR beta VDJ and CDR3 profiling used genomic DNA as template. Each CDR3 protein gets one entry after TCRdb re-called the reads with MiXCR. The sample includes a few hundred thousand distinct CDR3 sequences, over 40% of them seen just once. This CDR3 contains 15 residues. The germline V gene encodes CDR1 SNHLY and CDR2 FYNNEI. Trimming stripped 6 bases from V and 6 bases from J, with 21 bases between.

The chain is built from TRBV2 and TRBJ2-7, with D hard to call. This sequence originates from a human donor with aplastic anemia. Sequenced: sorted CD4+, CD8+, or CD8+CD57+ T cells (not recorded which) from PBMCs. The CDR3 is CASSQQPGLPGEQYF. For the CDR3, the DNA is TGTGCCAGCAGCCAACAACCGGGCCTCCCGGGCGAGCAGTACTTC.